Reported below is one T cell receptor (beta chain). The antigen remains unidentified. TCRdb keeps only in-frame clones here, not all; method: immunoSEQ multiplex PCR. The sample lists 7,000 to 9,000 clones; 45% to 55% were seen once. This CDR3 comprises 10 residues. From germline, CDR1 is SQVTM and CDR2 ANQGSEA. The V end was cut by 5 bases, the J end by 10 bases, with 9 bases between. The record originates from a study of Tregs in tolerant kidney transplant recipients. General study points: The small number of patients limits these findings pending further validation.

This sequence joins TRBV29-1 and TRBJ2-1, with D tentatively TRBD2 (5 bases). Source material: CD4+ T cells from blood cultured with allogeneic cells. This sequence originates from a human donor in good health. The CDR3 DNA sequence: TGCAGCGTTCGAGGGTCGGAGCAGTTCTTC. It specifies CSVRGSEQFF.